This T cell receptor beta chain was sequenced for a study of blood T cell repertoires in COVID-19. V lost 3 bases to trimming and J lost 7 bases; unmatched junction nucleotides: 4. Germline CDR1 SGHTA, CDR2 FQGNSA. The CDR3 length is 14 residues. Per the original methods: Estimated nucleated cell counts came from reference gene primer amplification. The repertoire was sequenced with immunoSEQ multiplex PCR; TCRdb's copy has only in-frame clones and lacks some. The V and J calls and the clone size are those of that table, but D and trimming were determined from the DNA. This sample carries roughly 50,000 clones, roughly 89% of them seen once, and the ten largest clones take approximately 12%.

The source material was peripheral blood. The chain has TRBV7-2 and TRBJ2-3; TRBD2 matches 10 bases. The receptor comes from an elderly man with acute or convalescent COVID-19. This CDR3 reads CASSLSGGVNTQYF. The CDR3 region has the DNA TGTGCCAGCAGCTTGAGCGGGGGGGTGAATACGCAGTATTTT.